This T cell receptor beta chain was found in a study of radiotherapy plus CTLA-4 blockade in lung cancer. Profiling relied on immunoSEQ multiplex PCR, and the TCRdb table lists in-frame clones only, not all of them. The data show some 77,000 clones, 75% to 90% seen once. A remark on this clone: Its antigen is undetermined.

The study, taken as a whole, reports: Early clone dynamics of blood T cells, plus interferon-beta, reportedly predicted response best.

This CDR3 has 14 residues. The germline V gene encodes CDR1 SGHTA and CDR2 FQGNSA. V was clipped by 1 base and J by 9 bases, with 10 bases between them. The gene calls are TRBV7-2 and TRBJ1-6; D unresolved. The clonotype comes from a human donor with non-small cell lung cancer who had a partial response to radiotherapy plus ipilimumab. The source material was peripheral blood, sampled from a patient treated with radiotherapy plus ipilimumab. This chain's CDR3 is CASSLVRGGSPLHF. CDR3 coding DNA: TGTGCCAGCAGCTTAGTCCGGGGAGGTTCACCCCTCCACTTT.